The present T cell receptor (beta chain) was sequenced within a study of OX40 agonist ivuxolimab in advanced cancers. CDR1 is SEHNR and CDR2 is FQNEAQ in the germline V gene (reference sequence). The CDR3 covers 16 residues. Trimming removed 5 bases at V and 2 bases at J, with 18 bases between. Assay: immunoSEQ multiplex PCR; the TCRdb copy retains only in-frame clones and omits some. Among roughly 50,000 clones listed, 80% were seen once. Here the sequenced sample was CD4+ or CD8+ T cells sorted from blood, taken in a trial of the OX40 agonist ivuxolimab. The V call is TRBV7-9, the J call TRBJ2-5; TRBD1 or TRBD2 may be the D gene (6 bases each). The TCR comes from an adult with an advanced solid tumor such as melanoma, head and neck, liver or kidney cancer. DNA for the CDR3: TGTGCCAGCAGCCTGTGGAGGGGGATGGGACAAGAGACCCAGTACTTC. Its translation is CASSLWRGMGQETQYF. The whole variable domain, filled in from reference TRBV7-9 and TRBJ2-5, reads DTGVSQNPRHKITKRGQNVTFRCDPISEHNRLYWYRQTLGQGPEFLTYFQNEAQLEKSRLLSDRFSAERPKGSFSTLEIQRTEQGDSAMYLCASSLWRGMGQETQYFGPGTRLLVL.